The 18 T cell receptor beta chains below were found in one sample sequenced in a study of CXCR3-negative and CXCR3-positive naive CD8 T cells. Their specific antigens are unknown. TRB cDNA was prepared as libraries by UMI-labeled 5' RACE. For each CDR3 protein, TCRdb gives one entry from its re-call of the 5' RACE reads, without DNA. Its listing shows about 85,000 distinct CDR3 sequences. Overall study findings and caveats: Hydrophobicity of TRB CDR3s was greater in CXCR3-positive naive cells than in CXCR3-negative naive cells.

Sequenced material: naive CXCR3+ CD8+ T cells from blood. Subset indicated: CD45RO-CCR7+CD27+CD95- naive CD8+ T cells expressing CXCR3 (TNR3+). The source is a human donor in good health. Some clones in this sample may be carry-over from other donors' samples.

This sequence joins TRBV27 and TRBJ2-5. This CDR3 contains 16 residues. Germline V gene lookup returns CDR1 MNHEY and CDR2 SMNVEV (reference sequence). The CDR3 protein is CASSSLNLGLQETQYF.

The J gene is TRBJ2-3, the V gene TRBV4-3. Germline V lookup: CDR1 LGHNA, CDR2 YSLEER. CDR3 size: 15 residues. The CDR3 is CASSQDFQITDTQYF.

The V call is TRBV28, the J call TRBJ1-2. The germline V gene has CDR1 MDHEN and CDR2 SYDVKM. CDR3 length equals 14 residues. CDR3 sequence: CATLPVLGNYGYTF.

V usage is TRBV28 and J usage is TRBJ2-5; TCRdb's D call of TRBD1 is untestable without DNA. This CDR3 has 13 amino acids. The V gene's germline CDR1 is MDHEN and CDR2 SYDVKM. The CDR3 region is CASIGGGSETQYF.

V gene TRBV4-1 combines with J gene TRBJ1-2; TCRdb gives TRBD1 as the D gene, but with no DNA this cannot be confirmed. This CDR3 is 15 amino acids long. CDR1 is MGHRA, CDR2 YSYEKL, per germline. CDR3: CASSPREGDSYGYTF.

The rearrangement uses TRBV6-6 and TRBJ2-5; TCRdb picks TRBD2, but there is no DNA to check that call. Germline loops: CDR1 MNHNY, CDR2 SVGAGI (reference sequence). The CDR3 spans 15 residues. CDR3 loop: CASSFMAGPKETQYF.

This chain joins TRBV12-3 or TRBV12-4 and TRBJ2-7; the D call of TRBD2 rests on TCRdb alone, since no DNA is present to check it. The CDR3 contains 16 residues. This CDR3 is CASGGRFSGAAYEQYF.

V and J are TRBV7-3 and TRBJ2-3; TCRdb calls TRBD2, which cannot be checked without DNA. CDR1 and CDR2 (germline): SGHTA, FQGTGA. The CDR3 is 14 residues long. The CDR3 loop reads CASSPKLGGNTQYF.

J is TRBJ2-6 and V is TRBV6-5; the D call of TRBD1 rests on TCRdb alone, since no DNA is present to check it. From germline, CDR1 is MNHEY and CDR2 SVGAGI. There are 16 residues in the CDR3. This CDR3 is CASSPTGFSGANVLTF.

The V call is TRBV7-9, the J call TRBJ2-7. The CDR3 extends over 14 amino acids. Germline values: CDR1 SEHNR, CDR2 FQNEAQ (reference sequence). The CDR3 is CASSYTGSSYEQYF. Full variable domain (rest looked up from reference TRBV7-9 and TRBJ2-7): DTGVSQNPRHKITKRGQNVTFRCDPISEHNRLYWYRQTLGQGPEFLTYFQNEAQLEKSRLLSDRFSAERPKGSFSTLEIQRTEQGDSAMYLCASSYTGSSYEQYFGPGTRLTVT.

The V gene is TRBV11-2, the J gene TRBJ2-7; TCRdb's D call of TRBD1 is untestable without DNA. The CDR3 consists of 19 residues. Germline assignment: CDR1 SGHAT and CDR2 FQNNGV. This CDR3 reads CASSLDYWGQQTGVDEQYF.

This rearrangement joins TRBV10-3 to TRBJ1-2. Germline V CDR1 and CDR2: ENHRY, SYGVKD. CDR3 length: 12 amino acids. The CDR3 sequence is CAISDDRYGYTF.

V is TRBV7-2 and J is TRBJ1-1. Germline lookup yields CDR1 SGHTA and CDR2 FQGNSA. This CDR3 spans 13 amino acids. The CDR3 sequence: CASSDPNYTEAFF.

The chain carries TRBV10-3 and TRBJ2-1; absent DNA, TCRdb's TRBD1 call cannot be checked. This CDR3 is built from 13 residues. Germline V gene lookup returns CDR1 ENHRY and CDR2 SYGVKD. This CDR3 reads CAISEFTGDSQFF.

V usage is TRBV12-3 or TRBV12-4 and J usage is TRBJ1-2. This CDR3 comprises 13 residues. CDR3 amino acids: CASSPGGGYGYTF.

The chain combines TRBV14 with TRBJ1-4; absent DNA, TCRdb's TRBD1 call cannot be checked. The V gene's germline CDR1 is SGHDN and CDR2 FVKESK. The CDR3 runs to 17 residues. The CDR3 loop is CASSQVQSDSPNEKLFF.

The genes are TRBV4-1 and TRBJ1-1; the D call of TRBD1 rests on TCRdb alone, since no DNA is present to check it. In germline, CDR1 is MGHRA, CDR2 YSYEKL. The CDR3 length is 15 residues. The CDR3 loop is CASSQGRTGTTEAFF.

This chain uses TRBV27 with TRBJ2-1; TCRdb's D call of TRBD2 is untestable without DNA. CDR1 and CDR2 from the germline V gene are MNHEY and SMNVEV (reference sequence). The CDR3 contains 13 residues. The CDR3 spells CASTLSGVNEQFF.